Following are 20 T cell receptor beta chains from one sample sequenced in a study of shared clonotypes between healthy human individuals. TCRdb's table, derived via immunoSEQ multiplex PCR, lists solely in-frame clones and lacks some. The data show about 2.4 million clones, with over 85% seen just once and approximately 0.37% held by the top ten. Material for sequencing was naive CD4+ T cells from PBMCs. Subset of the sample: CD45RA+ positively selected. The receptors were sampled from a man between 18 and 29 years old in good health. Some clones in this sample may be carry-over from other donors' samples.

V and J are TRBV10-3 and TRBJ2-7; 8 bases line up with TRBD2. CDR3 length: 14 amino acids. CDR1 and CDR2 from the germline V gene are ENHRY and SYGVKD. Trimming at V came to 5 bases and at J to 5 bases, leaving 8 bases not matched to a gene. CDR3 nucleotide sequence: TGTGCCATCAGTCCACTAGCGGCTCTCGACGAGCAGTACTTC. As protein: CAISPLAALDEQYF.

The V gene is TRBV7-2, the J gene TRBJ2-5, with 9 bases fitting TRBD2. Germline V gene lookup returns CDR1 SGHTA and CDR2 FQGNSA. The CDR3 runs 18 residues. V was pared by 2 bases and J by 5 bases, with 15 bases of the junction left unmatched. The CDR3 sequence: CASSLNVAGGPVSETQYF. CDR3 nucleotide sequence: TGTGCCAGCAGCTTAAACGTGGCGGGAGGGCCCGTGTCGGAGACCCAGTACTTC.

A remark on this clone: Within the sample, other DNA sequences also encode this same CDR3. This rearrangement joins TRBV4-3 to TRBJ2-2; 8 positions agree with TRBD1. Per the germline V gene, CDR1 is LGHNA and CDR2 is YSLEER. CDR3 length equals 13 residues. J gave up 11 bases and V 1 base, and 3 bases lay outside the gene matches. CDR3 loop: CASSQAGTGELFF. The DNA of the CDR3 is TGCGCCAGCAGCCAAGCTGGGACAGGCGAGCTGTTTTTT.

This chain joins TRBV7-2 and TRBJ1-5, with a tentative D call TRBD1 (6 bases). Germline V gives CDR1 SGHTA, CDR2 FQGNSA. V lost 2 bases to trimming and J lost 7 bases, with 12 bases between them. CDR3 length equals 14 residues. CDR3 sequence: CASSLTGTWQPQHF. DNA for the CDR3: TGTGCCAGCAGCTTAACAGGGACATGGCAGCCCCAGCATTTT.

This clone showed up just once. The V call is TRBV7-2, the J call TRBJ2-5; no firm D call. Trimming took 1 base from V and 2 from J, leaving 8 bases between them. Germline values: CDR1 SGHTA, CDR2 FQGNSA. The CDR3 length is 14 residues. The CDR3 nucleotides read TGTGCCAGCAGCTTAGGCTACAGTCAAGAGACCCAGTACTTC. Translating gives CASSLGYSQETQYF.

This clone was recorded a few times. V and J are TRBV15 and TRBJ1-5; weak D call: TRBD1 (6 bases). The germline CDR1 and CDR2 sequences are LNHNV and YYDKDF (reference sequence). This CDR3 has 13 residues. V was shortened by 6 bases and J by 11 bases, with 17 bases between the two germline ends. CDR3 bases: TGTGCCACCAGTGACAGGACGGTAAGAGCCCAGCATTTT. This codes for CATSDRTVRAQHF.

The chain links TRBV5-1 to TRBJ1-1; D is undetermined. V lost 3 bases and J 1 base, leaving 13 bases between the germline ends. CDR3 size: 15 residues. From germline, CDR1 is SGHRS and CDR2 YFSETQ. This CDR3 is CASSSAPLGNTEAFF. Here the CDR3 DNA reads TGCGCCAGCAGCTCCGCCCCCCTGGGGAACACTGAAGCTTTCTTT.

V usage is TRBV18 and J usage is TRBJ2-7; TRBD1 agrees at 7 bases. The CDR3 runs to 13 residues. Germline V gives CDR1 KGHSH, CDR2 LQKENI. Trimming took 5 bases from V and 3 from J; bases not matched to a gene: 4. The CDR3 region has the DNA TGTGCCAGCTCAGAACGACAGGGCTACGAGCAGTACTTC. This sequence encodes CASSERQGYEQYF. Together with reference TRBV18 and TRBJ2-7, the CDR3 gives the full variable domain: NAGVMQNPRHLVRRRGQEARLRCSPMKGHSHVYWYRQLPEEGLKFMVYLQKENIIDESGMPKERFSAEFPKEGPSILRIQQVVRGDSAAYFCASSERQGYEQYFGPGTRLTVT.

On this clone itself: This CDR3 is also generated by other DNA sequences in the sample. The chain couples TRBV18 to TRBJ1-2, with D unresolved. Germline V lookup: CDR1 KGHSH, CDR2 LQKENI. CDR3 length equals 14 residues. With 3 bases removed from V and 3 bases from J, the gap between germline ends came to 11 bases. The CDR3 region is CASSPGRRDYGYTF. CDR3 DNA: TGTGCCAGCTCACCCGGCAGGCGCGACTATGGCTACACCTTC.

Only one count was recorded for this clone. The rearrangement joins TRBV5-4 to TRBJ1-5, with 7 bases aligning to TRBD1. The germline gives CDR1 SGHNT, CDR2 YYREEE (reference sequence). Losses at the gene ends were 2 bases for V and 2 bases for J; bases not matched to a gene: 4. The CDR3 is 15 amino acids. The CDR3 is CASSFRQGGNQPQHF. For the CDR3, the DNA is TGTGCCAGCAGCTTCAGGCAGGGGGGCAATCAGCCCCAGCATTTT.

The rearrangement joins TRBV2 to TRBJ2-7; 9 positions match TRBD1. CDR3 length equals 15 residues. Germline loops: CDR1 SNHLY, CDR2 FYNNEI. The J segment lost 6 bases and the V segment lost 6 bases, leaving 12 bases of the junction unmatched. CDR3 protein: CASSLTGGVFREQYF. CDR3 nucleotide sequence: TGTGCCAGCAGCCTCACAGGGGGCGTTTTCCGCGAGCAGTACTTC.

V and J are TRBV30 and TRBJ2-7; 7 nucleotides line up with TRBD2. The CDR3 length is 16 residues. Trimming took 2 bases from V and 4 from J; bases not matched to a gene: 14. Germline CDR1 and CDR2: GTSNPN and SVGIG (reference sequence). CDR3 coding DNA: TGTGCCTGGAGTAATCTCGTTTTTGGCGGGAGTTACGAGCAGTACTTC. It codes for CAWSNLVFGGSYEQYF.

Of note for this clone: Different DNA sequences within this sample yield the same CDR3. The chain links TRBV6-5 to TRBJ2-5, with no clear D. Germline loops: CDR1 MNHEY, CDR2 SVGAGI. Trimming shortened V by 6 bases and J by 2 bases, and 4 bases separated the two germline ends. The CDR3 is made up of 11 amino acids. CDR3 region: CASSPQETQYF. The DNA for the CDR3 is TGTGCCAGCAGCCCTCAAGAGACCCAGTACTTC.

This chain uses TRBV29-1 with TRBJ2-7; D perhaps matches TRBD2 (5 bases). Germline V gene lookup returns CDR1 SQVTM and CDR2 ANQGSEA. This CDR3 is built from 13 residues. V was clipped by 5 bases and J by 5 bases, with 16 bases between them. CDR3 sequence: CSVLGRARNEQYF. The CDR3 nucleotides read TGCAGCGTTCTTGGGCGGGCTCGGAACGAGCAGTACTTC.

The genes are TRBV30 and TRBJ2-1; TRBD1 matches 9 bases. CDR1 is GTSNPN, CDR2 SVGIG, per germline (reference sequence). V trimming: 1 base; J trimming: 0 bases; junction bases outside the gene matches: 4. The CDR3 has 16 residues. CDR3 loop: CAWSGQGGTSYNEQFF. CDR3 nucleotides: TGTGCCTGGAGTGGACAGGGGGGAACCTCCTACAATGAGCAGTTCTTC.

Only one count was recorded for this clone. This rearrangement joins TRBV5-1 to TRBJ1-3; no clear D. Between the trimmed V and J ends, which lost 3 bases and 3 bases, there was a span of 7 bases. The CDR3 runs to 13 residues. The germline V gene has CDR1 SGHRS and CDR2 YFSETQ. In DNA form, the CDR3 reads TGCGCCAGCAGCTCCAGCCTTGGAAACACCATATATTTT. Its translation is CASSSSLGNTIYF.

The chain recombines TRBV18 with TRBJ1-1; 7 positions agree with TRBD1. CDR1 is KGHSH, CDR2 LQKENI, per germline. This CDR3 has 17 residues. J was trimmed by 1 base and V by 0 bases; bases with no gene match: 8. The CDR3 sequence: CASSPPRAGGTNTEAFF. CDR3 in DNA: TGTGCCAGCTCACCACCGAGGGCAGGGGGGACGAACACTGAAGCTTTCTTT.

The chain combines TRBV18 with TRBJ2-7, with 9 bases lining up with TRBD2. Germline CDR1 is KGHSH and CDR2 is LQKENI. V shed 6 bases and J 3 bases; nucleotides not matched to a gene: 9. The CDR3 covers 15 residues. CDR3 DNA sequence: TGTGCCAGCTCGATTAGCGGGAGCCTTCTCTACGAGCAGTACTTC. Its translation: CASSISGSLLYEQYF.

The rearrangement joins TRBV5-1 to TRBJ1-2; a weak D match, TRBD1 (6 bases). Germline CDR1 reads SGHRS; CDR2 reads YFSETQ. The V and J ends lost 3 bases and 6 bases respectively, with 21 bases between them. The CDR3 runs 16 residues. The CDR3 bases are TGCGCCAGCAGCTGGGGCCCTGGGGGCGCGATGGATGGCTACACCTTC. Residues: CASSWGPGGAMDGYTF.

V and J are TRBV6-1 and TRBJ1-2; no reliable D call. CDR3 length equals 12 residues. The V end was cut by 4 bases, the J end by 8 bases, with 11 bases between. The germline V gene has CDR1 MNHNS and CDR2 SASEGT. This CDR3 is CASSVGWEGYTF. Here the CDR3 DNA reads TGTGCCAGCAGTGTAGGTTGGGAAGGCTACACCTTC.